This TCR beta chain is drawn from a study of blood T cells in healthy people across ages. Findings of the study overall: Per-million-T-cell TCR beta diversity fell roughly linearly with age.

Turning to this clonotype: Its antigen is as yet unknown.

Using a J-beta primer mix together with a sample-barcoded 5' primer, a second PCR was run for about 6 to 12 cycles. TCRdb reprocessed the 5' RACE reads with MiXCR, giving one entry per CDR3 protein. The sample carries some 750,000 distinct CDR3 sequences, around a fifth recorded once. The germline V gene has CDR1 MDHEN and CDR2 SYDVKM. Trimming took 6 bases from V and 9 from J, leaving 12 bases between them. This CDR3 spans 12 amino acids. The gene calls are TRBV28 and TRBJ2-1; D is uncertain. The TCR was taken from a man in his sixties or seventies in good health. Sequencing used blood. CDR3 bases: TGTGCCAGCAGGTCCGACGTTGCTGAGCAGTTCTTC. It encodes CASRSDVAEQFF.